The clone carrying this TCR beta chain is a singleton in its sample. As yet, its antigen is unknown. Libraries were prepared by immunoSEQ multiplex PCR; TCRdb keeps only in-frame clonotypes and omits some of them. The table lists about 820,000 clones, 80% to 95% of them singletons. These data are taken from a study of shared clonotypes between healthy human individuals. Study results and limitations: Memory subsets generally showed smaller estimated richness than naive subsets did. Large depth notwithstanding, sorted-subset sequencing proved incomplete by rarefaction.

Naive CD8 cells lacked CD45RO and underwent positive selection for CCR7, leaving out terminally differentiated effector memory CD45RA+ cells. Trimming removed 3 bases from V and 0 bases from J, with 12 bases in between. The CDR3 totals 16 residues. Germline V gene lookup returns CDR1 SGHAT and CDR2 FQNNGV. The sequenced sample was naive CD8+ T cells sorted from blood. This TCR was recovered from a young man in good health. The chain couples TRBV11-2 to TRBJ2-1; D is undetermined. Here the CDR3 reads CASSLDGLSSYNEQFF. The CDR3 nucleotides read TGTGCCAGCAGCTTGGACGGGCTGAGCTCCTACAATGAGCAGTTCTTC. Drawing the rest from reference TRBV11-2 and TRBJ2-1, the complete variable domain is EAGVAQSPRYKIIEKRQSVAFWCNPISGHATLYWYQQILGQGPKLLIQFQNNGVVDDSQLPKDRFSAERLKGVDSTLKIQPAKLEDSAVYLCASSLDGLSSYNEQFFGPGTRLTVL.